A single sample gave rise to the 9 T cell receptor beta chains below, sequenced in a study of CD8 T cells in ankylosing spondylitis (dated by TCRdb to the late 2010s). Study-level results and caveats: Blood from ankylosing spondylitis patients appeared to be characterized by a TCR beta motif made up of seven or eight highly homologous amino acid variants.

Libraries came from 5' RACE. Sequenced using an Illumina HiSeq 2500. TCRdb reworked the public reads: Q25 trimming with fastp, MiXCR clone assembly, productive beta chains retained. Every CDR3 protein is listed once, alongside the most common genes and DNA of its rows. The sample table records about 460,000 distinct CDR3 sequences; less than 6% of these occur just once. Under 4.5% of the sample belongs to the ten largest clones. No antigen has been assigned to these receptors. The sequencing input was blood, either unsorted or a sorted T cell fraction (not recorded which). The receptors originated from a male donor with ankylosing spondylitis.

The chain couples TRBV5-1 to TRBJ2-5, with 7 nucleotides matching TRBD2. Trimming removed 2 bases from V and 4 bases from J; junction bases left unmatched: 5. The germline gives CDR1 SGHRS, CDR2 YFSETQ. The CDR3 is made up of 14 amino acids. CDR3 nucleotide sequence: TGCGCCAGCAGCTTTCTTGGGGGGGGAGAGACCCAGTACTTC. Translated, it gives CASSFLGGGETQYF.

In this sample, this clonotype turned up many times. The CDR3 coding sequence is TGTGCCAGCAGTGCCCCGACCCTTAATCCTAGCACAGATACGCAGTATTTT. The encoded protein is CASSAPTLNPSTDTQYF. This chain uses TRBV25-1 with TRBJ2-3; D not certain. V was clipped by 4 bases and J by 0 bases, with 17 bases between them. CDR1 is MGHDK and CDR2 is SYGVNS in the germline V gene. This CDR3 is built from 17 residues. The variable domain in full, completed from reference TRBV25-1 and TRBJ2-3, reads EADIYQTPRYLVIGTGKKITLECSQTMGHDKMYWYQQDPGMELHLIHYSYGVNSTEKGDLSSESTVSRIRTEHFPLTLESARPSHTSQYLCASSAPTLNPSTDTQYFGPGTRLTVL.

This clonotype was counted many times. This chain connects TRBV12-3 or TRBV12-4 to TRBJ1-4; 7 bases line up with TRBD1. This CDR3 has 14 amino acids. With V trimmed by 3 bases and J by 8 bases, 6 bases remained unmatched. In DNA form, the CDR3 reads TGTGCCAGCAGTTTCGGGGGGACAGACGAAAAACTGTTTTTT. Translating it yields CASSFGGTDEKLFF.

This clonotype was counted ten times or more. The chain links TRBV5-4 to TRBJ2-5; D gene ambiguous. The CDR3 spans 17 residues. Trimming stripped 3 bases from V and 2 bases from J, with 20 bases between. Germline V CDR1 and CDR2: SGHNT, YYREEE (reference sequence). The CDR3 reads CASSSKLTRPLQETQYF. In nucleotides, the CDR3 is TGTGCCAGCAGCTCAAAGCTGACAAGGCCCCTTCAAGAGACCCAGTACTTC.

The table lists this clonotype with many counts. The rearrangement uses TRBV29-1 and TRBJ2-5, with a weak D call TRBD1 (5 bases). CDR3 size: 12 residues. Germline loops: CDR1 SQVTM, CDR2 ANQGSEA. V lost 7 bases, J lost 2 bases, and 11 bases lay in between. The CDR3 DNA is TGCAGCGCCCTGACAGATCAAGAGACCCAGTACTTC. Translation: CSALTDQETQYF. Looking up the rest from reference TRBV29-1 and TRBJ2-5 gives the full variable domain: SAVISQKPSRDICQRGTSLTIQCQVDSQVTMMFWYRQQPGQSLTLIATANQGSEATYESGFVIDKFPISRPNLTFSTLTVSNMSPEDSSIYLCSALTDQETQYFGPGTRLLVL.

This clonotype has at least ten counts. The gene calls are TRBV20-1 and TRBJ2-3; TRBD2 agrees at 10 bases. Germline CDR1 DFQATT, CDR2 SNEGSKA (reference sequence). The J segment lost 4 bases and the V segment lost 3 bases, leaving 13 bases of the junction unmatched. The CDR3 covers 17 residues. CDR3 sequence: CSARRDSGGAKSDTQYF. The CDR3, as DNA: TGCAGTGCTAGGAGGGACAGCGGGGGGGCCAAATCAGATACGCAGTATTTT.

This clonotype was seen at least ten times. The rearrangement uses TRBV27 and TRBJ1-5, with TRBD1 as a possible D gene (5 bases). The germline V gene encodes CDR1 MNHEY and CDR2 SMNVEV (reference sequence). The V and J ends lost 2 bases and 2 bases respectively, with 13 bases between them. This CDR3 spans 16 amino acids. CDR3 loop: CASSLGRGPGNQPQHF. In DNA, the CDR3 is TGTGCCAGCAGTTTAGGGCGGGGCCCTGGCAATCAGCCCCAGCATTTT.

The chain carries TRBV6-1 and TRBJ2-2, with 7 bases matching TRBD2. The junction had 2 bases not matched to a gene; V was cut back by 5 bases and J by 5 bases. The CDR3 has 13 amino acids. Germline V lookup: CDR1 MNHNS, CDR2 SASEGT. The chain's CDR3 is CASSRAGTGELFF. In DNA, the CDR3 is TGTGCCAGCAGTCGAGCGGGGACCGGGGAGCTGTTTTTT.

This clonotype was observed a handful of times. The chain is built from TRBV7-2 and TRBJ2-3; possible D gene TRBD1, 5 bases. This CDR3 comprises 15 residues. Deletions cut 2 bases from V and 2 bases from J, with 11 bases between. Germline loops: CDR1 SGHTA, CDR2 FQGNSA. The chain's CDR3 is CASSLFGANTDTQYF. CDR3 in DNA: TGTGCCAGCAGCTTATTTGGGGCCAACACAGATACGCAGTATTTT.